The 23 T cell receptor beta chains listed next were all sequenced from one sample in a study of blood T cell repertoires in COVID-19. Sequencing used immunoSEQ multiplex PCR; TCRdb keeps in-frame clones, though not all of them. This table holds about 140,000 clones, over 70% found once. The sample was PBMCs or T cells enriched from blood (not recorded which). Receptors were obtained from a man between 60 and 75 years old who had recovered from COVID-19.

The chain combines TRBV6-1 with TRBJ1-2; the match to TRBD1 covers 9 bases. The CDR3 is 14 residues long. The germline CDR1 and CDR2 sequences are MNHNS and SASEGT. V lost 2 bases and J lost 6; bases outside the gene matches: 4. The DNA of the CDR3 is TGTGCCAGCAGTGAAAGGGGACAGGGTGATGGCTACACCTTC. It specifies CASSERGQGDGYTF.

The chain employs TRBV7-2 and TRBJ1-2; possibly TRBD1 for D (5 bases). CDR1 and CDR2 from the germline V gene are SGHTA and FQGNSA. The germline V and J ends were trimmed by 3 bases and 7 bases, with 12 bases remaining between them. This CDR3 spans 13 amino acids. For the CDR3, the DNA is TGTGCCAGCAGCTTTAAAGGGGAGGGTGGCTACACCTTC. Encoded protein: CASSFKGEGGYTF.

The chain employs TRBV28 and TRBJ2-1, with TRBD2 identical over 10 bases. Germline loops: CDR1 MDHEN, CDR2 SYDVKM. The CDR3 sequence is 14 residues long. Trimming cost V 6 bases and J 7 bases; bases outside gene matches: 6. In DNA, the CDR3 is TGTGCCAGCAGCCTAGCGGGAGTATTGAATGAGCAGTTCTTC. As protein: CASSLAGVLNEQFF.

The gene calls are TRBV7-8 and TRBJ1-3, with 8 positions matching TRBD1. The trim removed 5 bases at V and 4 bases at J, leaving 4 bases unmatched. CDR1 SGHVS and CDR2 FQNEAQ come from the germline V gene. The CDR3 is 14 amino acids. The CDR3 spells CASSPDRAGNTIYF. Here the CDR3 DNA reads TGTGCCAGCAGCCCGGACAGGGCGGGAAACACCATATATTTT.

V usage is TRBV5-5 and J usage is TRBJ2-7, with D possibly matching TRBD1 (6 bases). The CDR3 is 15 residues long. Germline loops: CDR1 SGHKS, CDR2 YYEKEE (reference sequence). V was cut by 3 bases and J by 4 bases, with 17 bases left in between. CDR3 residues: CASSSVPGQTYEQYF. In DNA form, the CDR3 reads TGTGCCAGCAGCTCGGTCCCGGGACAAACTTACGAGCAGTACTTC.

The DNA for the CDR3 is TGTGCCAGCAGCTTGGGTAACTCCTACGAGCAGTACTTC. Its translation is CASSLGNSYEQYF. J is TRBJ2-7 and V is TRBV5-6; no clear D gene. The CDR3 spans 13 residues. Germline V gives CDR1 SGHDT, CDR2 YYEEEE. Trimming removed 0 bases from V and 0 bases from J, with 4 bases in between. The whole variable domain, remainder taken from reference TRBV5-6 and TRBJ2-7, is DAGVTQSPTHLIKTRGQQVTLRCSPKSGHDTVSWYQQALGQGPQFIFQYYEEEERQRGNFPDRFSGHQFPNYSSELNVNALLLGDSALYLCASSLGNSYEQYFGPGTRLTVT.

The chain joins TRBV19 to TRBJ1-4, with a tentative D call TRBD1 (5 bases). V was trimmed by 6 bases and J by 6 bases, leaving 17 bases between them. This CDR3 has 15 residues. The germline CDR1 and CDR2 sequences are LNHDA and SQIVND (reference sequence). The CDR3 DNA reads as TGTGCCAGTAGCATGACCGGGACTTTGGATGAAAAACTGTTTTTT. This codes for CASSMTGTLDEKLFF.

This chain joins TRBV11-2 and TRBJ1-1; D gene unclear. Germline lookup yields CDR1 SGHAT and CDR2 FQNNGV. This CDR3 contains 14 residues. Trimming stripped 0 bases from V and 1 base from J, with 6 bases between. CDR3 protein: CASSLDPGNTEAFF. The CDR3 DNA follows: TGTGCCAGCAGCTTAGATCCAGGGAACACTGAAGCTTTCTTT.

A single count supports this clone. V gene TRBV6-5 combines with J gene TRBJ2-7; tentative D call: TRBD1 (6 bases). The CDR3 runs 14 residues. The V and J ends lost 1 base and 2 bases respectively, with 9 bases between them. Germline assignment: CDR1 MNHEY and CDR2 SVGAGI. CDR3 loop: CASSYLQGPYEQYF. In nucleotides, the CDR3 is TGTGCCAGCAGTTACTTACAGGGTCCCTACGAGCAGTACTTC.

The gene calls are TRBV5-4 and TRBJ1-5, with 8 bases fitting TRBD1. This CDR3 is 14 amino acids long. CDR1 and CDR2 from the germline V gene are SGHNT and YYREEE (reference sequence). The ends lost 4 bases at V and 6 bases at J; junction bases unmatched: 6. The CDR3 loop is CASSKDREGQPQHF. For the CDR3, the DNA is TGTGCCAGCAGCAAGGACAGGGAAGGTCAGCCCCAGCATTTT.

The chain uses TRBV5-5 and TRBJ2-7; 8 nucleotides line up with TRBD2. V shed 4 bases, J shed 2 bases, and the junction held 2 bases outside the gene matches. From germline, CDR1 is SGHKS and CDR2 YYEKEE (reference sequence). The CDR3 loop spans 13 amino acids. The CDR3: CASSREGTYEQYF. Written as DNA, the CDR3 is TGTGCCAGCAGCCGGGAGGGAACCTACGAGCAGTACTTC.

The V and J genes are TRBV28 and TRBJ2-7; TRBD1 aligns across 7 bases. The CDR3 loop spans 16 amino acids. In germline, CDR1 is MDHEN, CDR2 SYDVKM. The V segment lost 6 bases and the J segment 4 bases; nucleotides outside the gene matches: 15. The CDR3 is CASRSLPTGAGYEQYF. CDR3 DNA sequence: TGTGCCAGCAGATCCCTGCCCACAGGGGCAGGGTACGAGCAGTACTTC. The full variable domain, rest sourced from reference TRBV28 and TRBJ2-7, is DVKVTQSSRYLVKRTGEKVFLECVQDMDHENMFWYRQDPGLGLRLIYFSYDVKMKEKGDIPEGYSVSREKKERFSLILESASTNQTSMYLCASRSLPTGAGYEQYFGPGTRLTVT.

The chain employs TRBV23-1 and TRBJ1-1; D not certain. TRBV23-1 is designated an ORF whose function remains uncertain. This CDR3 region has 15 residues. V was trimmed by 0 bases and J by 1 base, leaving 9 bases between them. The CDR3 is CASSQSWAENTEAFF. The CDR3 region has the DNA TGCGCCAGCAGTCAATCGTGGGCCGAGAACACTGAAGCTTTCTTT.

The chain links TRBV7-2 to TRBJ2-3, with D unresolved. The CDR3 is made up of 15 amino acids. V was clipped by 5 bases and J by 0 bases, with 12 bases between them. From germline, CDR1 is SGHTA and CDR2 FQGNSA. The CDR3 loop is CASSPEVASTDTQYF. As DNA, the CDR3 is TGTGCCAGCAGCCCCGAGGTTGCTAGCACAGATACGCAGTATTTT. The full variable domain, its missing parts supplied by reference TRBV7-2 and TRBJ2-3, is GAGVSQSPSNKVTEKGKDVELRCDPISGHTALYWYRQSLGQGLEFLIYFQGNSAPDKSGLPSDRFSAERTGGSVSTLTIQRTQQEDSAVYLCASSPEVASTDTQYFGPGTRLTVL.

The chain links TRBV2 to TRBJ2-5; TRBD1 matches at 7 bases. The CDR3 is 14 amino acids. The ends lost 7 bases at V and 2 bases at J; junction bases unmatched: 7. In germline, CDR1 is SNHLY, CDR2 FYNNEI. CDR3 nucleotides: TGTGCCAGCAAGGACAGGACCTCACAAGAGACCCAGTACTTC. This gives the protein CASKDRTSQETQYF.

The chain recombines TRBV10-3 with TRBJ2-5; 8 positions match TRBD2. This CDR3 region has 15 residues. Per the germline V gene, CDR1 is ENHRY and CDR2 is SYGVKD. V shed 2 bases, J shed 5 bases, and the junction held 7 bases outside the gene matches. CDR3: CAISEAGLVDETQYF. DNA for the CDR3: TGTGCCATCAGTGAGGCGGGACTAGTGGATGAGACCCAGTACTTC.

In DNA form, the CDR3 reads TGCGCCAGCAGCATGACTAGCATCACAGATACGCAGTATTTT. Encoded protein: CASSMTSITDTQYF. The rearrangement uses TRBV5-1 and TRBJ2-3; 7 bases align to TRBD2. Germline CDR1 is SGHRS and CDR2 is YFSETQ. The CDR3 extends over 14 amino acids. V gave up 4 bases and J gave up 2 bases; unmatched junction bases: 4.

This chain connects TRBV19 to TRBJ2-1; 15 bases line up with TRBD2. V shed 4 bases, J shed 1 base, and the junction held 5 bases outside the gene matches. The CDR3 is made up of 18 amino acids. Germline V gives CDR1 LNHDA, CDR2 SQIVND (reference sequence). The CDR3, as DNA: TGTGCCAGTAGTACCCGGACTAGCGGGAGGGGATCCTACAATGAGCAGTTCTTC. This gives the protein CASSTRTSGRGSYNEQFF.

This rearrangement joins TRBV5-4 to TRBJ1-1, with D possibly matching TRBD1 (5 bases). The germline V and J ends were trimmed by 1 base and 4 bases, with 11 bases remaining between them. The germline gives CDR1 SGHNT, CDR2 YYREEE (reference sequence). The CDR3 runs 14 residues. CDR3: CASSLSAGLTEAFF. Here the CDR3 DNA reads TGTGCCAGCAGCTTGTCGGCGGGGCTCACTGAAGCTTTCTTT. The whole variable domain, remainder taken from reference TRBV5-4 and TRBJ1-1, is ETGVTQSPTHLIKTRGQQVTLRCSSQSGHNTVSWYQQALGQGPQFIFQYYREEENGRGNFPPRFSGLQFPNYSSELNVNALELDDSALYLCASSLSAGLTEAFFGQGTRLTVV.

V and J are TRBV3-1 (or the pseudogene TRBV3-2) and TRBJ2-5, with TRBD1 as a possible D gene (6 bases). This CDR3 is 16 amino acids long. V was trimmed by 4 bases and J by 7 bases, leaving 22 bases between them. Germline V CDR1 and CDR2: LGHDT, YNNKEL (reference sequence). CDR3: CASSPQGQSNIGTQYF. The CDR3 nucleotides are TGTGCCAGCAGCCCCCAAGGACAGTCGAACATAGGGACCCAGTACTTC.

This chain uses TRBV7-3 with TRBJ2-1; no reliable D call. The CDR3 is 15 residues long. V gave up 2 bases and J gave up 0 bases, with 8 bases separating them. CDR1 and CDR2 from the germline V gene are SGHTA and FQGTGA. The CDR3 coding sequence is TGTGCCAGCAGCTTACAGAGGAGCTCCTACAATGAGCAGTTCTTC. This codes for CASSLQRSSYNEQFF.

This clone was recorded once. The V call is TRBV9, the J call TRBJ2-1; 9 nucleotides match TRBD2. Germline V gene data show CDR1 as SGDLS and CDR2 as YYNGEE. Trimming cost V 0 bases and J 8 bases; bases outside gene matches: 6. This CDR3 contains 15 residues. The CDR3 bases are TGTGCCAGCAGCGTAGGTAGCGGGAGACCCCATGAGCAGTTCTTC. Amino acids: CASSVGSGRPHEQFF.

The V and J genes are TRBV5-1 and TRBJ2-7; TRBD2 aligns across 9 bases. The germline V gene encodes CDR1 SGHRS and CDR2 YFSETQ. CDR3 length equals 15 residues. After removal of 1 base from V and 2 bases from J, the junction contained 4 bases not matched to a gene. The CDR3 bases are TGCGCCAGCAGCTTGAGGGCTAGCGGGACCTACGAGCAGTACTTC. Protein: CASSLRASGTYEQYF.